Below, 32 T cell receptor beta chains from the same sample are listed, as sequenced in a study of T cells of healthy individuals. In TCRdb, the 5' RACE reads were re-called with MiXCR into one record per CDR3 protein. The sample includes nearly 100,000 distinct CDR3 sequences, 17% seen only once; the top ten take approximately 5.7%. These receptors all stem from a human donor in good health.

This clonotype turned up a few times. This chain uses TRBV5-6 with TRBJ1-1; TRBD1 is a possible D gene (5 bases). The CDR3 spans 11 residues. The ends were cut back, 1 base at V and 8 bases at J, with 6 bases in the middle. CDR1 and CDR2 from the germline V gene are SGHDT and YYEEEE. The CDR3 bases are TGTGCCAGCAGCTTGTACAGGGAAGCTTTCTTT. Amino acids: CASSLYREAFF.

The chain joins TRBV4-3 to TRBJ2-5, with D perhaps given as TRBD1 or TRBD2 (5 bases each). Germline V gene lookup returns CDR1 LGHNA and CDR2 YSLEER. This CDR3 is 16 amino acids long. V dropped 1 base and J dropped 4 bases, with 16 bases sitting between them. CDR3 residues: CASSQALGEMGETQYF. In DNA form, the CDR3 reads TGCGCCAGCAGCCAAGCTTTAGGGGAGATGGGAGAGACCCAGTACTTC.

V and J are TRBV4-3 and TRBJ2-2, with TRBD2 identical over 7 bases. After removal of 4 bases from V and 6 bases from J, the junction contained 17 bases not matched to a gene. This CDR3 comprises 18 residues. In germline, CDR1 is LGHNA, CDR2 YSLEER. CDR3 in DNA: TGCGCCAGCAGCCCCTCCGGGGTGGGAACGACTAGCCCCGGGGAGCTGTTTTTT. Amino acids: CASSPSGVGTTSPGELFF.

This clonotype has more than one count but fewer than ten. The V call is TRBV6-2 or TRBV6-3, the J call TRBJ1-1; D is uncertain. The germline V gene encodes CDR1 MNHEY and CDR2 SVGEGT. This CDR3 is built from 15 residues. V was clipped by 6 bases and J by 0 bases, with 14 bases between them. The CDR3 sequence is CASSPGFRMNTEAFF. In DNA, the CDR3 is TGTGCCAGCAGCCCCGGGTTTCGCATGAACACTGAAGCTTTCTTT.

The chain is built from TRBV3-1 and TRBJ2-3; D ambiguous. Trimming took 2 bases from V and 0 from J, leaving 9 bases between them. The germline V gene encodes CDR1 LGHDT and CDR2 YNNKEL (reference sequence). The CDR3 contains 15 residues. The CDR3 reads CASSQRTVSTDTQYF. The CDR3 bases are TGTGCCAGCAGCCAACGGACGGTGAGCACAGATACGCAGTATTTT.

This clonotype was seen a handful of times. The rearrangement uses TRBV4-2 and TRBJ1-3; D unclear. Trimming cost V 0 bases and J 4 bases, with 10 bases left between them. Germline V lookup: CDR1 LGHNA, CDR2 YNFKEQ. CDR3 size: 15 residues. CDR3 residues: CASSQDWGIGNTIYF. CDR3 DNA sequence: TGTGCCAGCAGCCAAGATTGGGGTATCGGAAACACCATATATTTT.

This clonotype was observed many times. This sequence joins TRBV20-1 and TRBJ2-5, with TRBD2 matching over 12 bases. CDR1 DFQATT and CDR2 SNEGSKA come from the germline V gene (reference sequence). There are 13 residues in the CDR3. The trim removed 5 bases at V and 2 bases at J, leaving 0 bases unmatched. CDR3 in amino acids: CSAGLAGQETQYF. For the CDR3, the DNA is TGCAGTGCTGGACTAGCGGGACAAGAGACCCAGTACTTC.

This chain uses TRBV5-6 with TRBJ2-1, with 12 nucleotides matching TRBD2. CDR1 and CDR2 (germline): SGHDT, YYEEEE. The V segment lost 0 bases and the J segment 8 bases; nucleotides outside the gene matches: 9. The CDR3 consists of 17 residues. DNA of the CDR3: TGTGCCAGCAGCTTGGAGCTAGCGGGAGGGCGGGGGTATGAGCAGTTCTTC. Protein sequence: CASSLELAGGRGYEQFF. Complete variable domain (other parts from reference TRBV5-6 and TRBJ2-1): DAGVTQSPTHLIKTRGQQVTLRCSPKSGHDTVSWYQQALGQGPQFIFQYYEEEERQRGNFPDRFSGHQFPNYSSELNVNALLLGDSALYLCASSLELAGGRGYEQFFGPGTRLTVL.

The chain couples TRBV7-2 to TRBJ2-2; 11 nucleotides line up with TRBD2. This CDR3 region has 15 residues. Germline CDR1 reads SGHTA; CDR2 reads FQGNSA. Trimming took 4 bases from V and 5 from J; bases not matched to a gene: 3. In DNA, the CDR3 is TGTGCCAGCAGCTCGCTAGCGGGGGGAACCGGGGAGCTGTTTTTT. It is translated as CASSSLAGGTGELFF.

This clonotype has just a few counts. The rearrangement uses TRBV9 and TRBJ2-2, with D hard to call. The germline V and J ends were trimmed by 3 bases and 0 bases, with 9 bases remaining between them. The CDR3 runs 15 residues. Germline CDR1 reads SGDLS; CDR2 reads YYNGEE. DNA for the CDR3: TGTGCCAGCAGCGCCCCTCATGCGAACACCGGGGAGCTGTTTTTT. Amino acids: CASSAPHANTGELFF.

The chain employs TRBV20-1 and TRBJ2-1, with 12 nucleotides matching TRBD1. The ends lost 4 bases at V and 0 bases at J; junction bases unmatched: 16. Germline values: CDR1 DFQATT, CDR2 SNEGSKA (reference sequence). There are 20 residues in the CDR3. The CDR3: CSATIQPGQGASSSYNEQFF. As DNA, the CDR3 is TGCAGTGCTACCATTCAACCGGGACAGGGGGCCTCCAGCTCCTACAATGAGCAGTTCTTC.

The J gene is TRBJ1-1, the V gene TRBV13, with D hard to call. Germline loops: CDR1 PRHDT, CDR2 FYEKMQ (reference sequence). The CDR3 sequence is 13 residues long. V was cut by 5 bases and J by 4 bases, with 11 bases left in between. CDR3 DNA: TGTGCCAGCAGCCCTGGGAGGGCCACTGAAGCTTTCTTT. It is translated as CASSPGRATEAFF. Complete variable domain (other parts from reference TRBV13 and TRBJ1-1): AAGVIQSPRHLIKEKRETATLKCYPIPRHDTVYWYQQGPGQDPQFLISFYEKMQSDKGSIPDRFSAQQFSDYHSELNMSSLELGDSALYFCASSPGRATEAFFGQGTRLTVV.

This rearrangement joins TRBV28 to TRBJ2-7; possible D gene TRBD2, 5 bases. CDR1 is MDHEN, CDR2 SYDVKM, per germline. The germline V and J ends were trimmed by 6 bases and 3 bases, with 18 bases remaining between them. There are 15 residues in the CDR3. The CDR3 bases are TGTGCCAGCAGCCGTAACGGGATCTCGGACTACGAGCAGTACTTC. This codes for CASSRNGISDYEQYF.

V and J are TRBV20-1 and TRBJ1-6; tentatively, D is TRBD1 (5 bases). The CDR3 runs 17 residues. Trimming took 0 bases from V and 0 from J, leaving 12 bases between them. From germline, CDR1 is DFQATT and CDR2 SNEGSKA (reference sequence). CDR3 residues: CSARDQEGSSYNSPLHF. The DNA of the CDR3 is TGCAGTGCTAGAGATCAAGAGGGGAGCTCCTATAATTCACCCCTCCACTTT.

J is TRBJ2-3 and V is TRBV4-2; TRBD2 might be the D (6 bases). Germline-derived CDR1 and CDR2 are LGHNA and YNFKEQ. This CDR3 comprises 14 residues. V was trimmed by 6 bases and J by 3 bases, leaving 13 bases between them. DNA for the CDR3: TGTGCCAGCAGTGACGGGAGATCGACAGATACGCAGTATTTT. Its protein product is CASSDGRSTDTQYF.

This clonotype was recorded at least ten times. The rearrangement links TRBV4-2 to TRBJ2-4, with a weak D call TRBD1 (5 bases). The CDR3 totals 15 residues. V was trimmed by 4 bases and J by 0 bases, leaving 10 bases between them. Germline V gives CDR1 LGHNA, CDR2 YNFKEQ. CDR3 sequence reads: CASSPGHLAKNIQYF. The CDR3 nucleotides are TGTGCCAGCAGCCCAGGACACCTAGCCAAAAACATTCAGTACTTC.

This clonotype was counted between two and nine times. The genes are TRBV28 and TRBJ1-2; no definite D call. This CDR3 has 12 residues. Germline-derived CDR1 and CDR2 are MDHEN and SYDVKM. V dropped 8 bases and J dropped 2 bases, with 9 bases sitting between them. CDR3: CASGGLNYGYTF. The CDR3 region has the DNA TGTGCCAGCGGAGGTCTGAACTATGGCTACACCTTC.

The chain joins TRBV20-1 to TRBJ2-3; D is possibly TRBD2 (6 bases). Germline values: CDR1 DFQATT, CDR2 SNEGSKA (reference sequence). The CDR3 runs to 13 residues. The V end was cut by 6 bases, the J end by 4 bases, with 14 bases between. The CDR3 protein is CSASHPGADTQYF. The CDR3 nucleotides are TGCAGTGCCTCCCACCCGGGGGCAGATACGCAGTATTTT.

V gene TRBV27 combines with J gene TRBJ2-3; D might be TRBD2 (5 bases). The CDR3 is 15 amino acids. Trimming stripped 1 base from V and 0 bases from J, with 8 bases between. The germline CDR1 and CDR2 sequences are MNHEY and SMNVEV (reference sequence). The CDR3 DNA follows: TGTGCCAGCAGTTTATTCCGGGGTAGCACAGATACGCAGTATTTT. Its translation: CASSLFRGSTDTQYF.

The rearrangement joins TRBV20-1 to TRBJ2-2; 7 bases are shared with TRBD1. The germline gives CDR1 DFQATT, CDR2 SNEGSKA (reference sequence). With 5 bases clipped from V and 1 base from J, the junction kept 4 bases outside the gene matches. The CDR3 covers 14 residues. CDR3 nucleotides: TGCAGTGCTCACCACAGGGGGAACACCGGGGAGCTGTTTTTT. Its translation: CSAHHRGNTGELFF.

V and J are TRBV5-1 and TRBJ1-1; 7 bases line up with TRBD1. The CDR3 consists of 15 residues. The V gene end was trimmed by 4 bases and the J gene end by 4 bases; junction bases not matched to a gene: 10. CDR1 SGHRS and CDR2 YFSETQ come from the germline V gene. The CDR3 nucleotides read TGCGCCAGCAGCCTCCGACAGGGCCTGGGCACTGAAGCTTTCTTT. Its protein product is CASSLRQGLGTEAFF.

This clonotype has just one count. The chain combines TRBV4-3 with TRBJ2-1; D possibly corresponds to TRBD2 (5 bases). The V gene lost 1 base and the J gene lost 0 bases, with 7 bases spanning the gap. Germline values: CDR1 LGHNA, CDR2 YSLEER. The CDR3 sequence is 15 residues long. CDR3 amino acids: CASSQGTRSYNEQFF. CDR3 in DNA: TGCGCCAGCAGCCAAGGGACTCGCTCCTACAATGAGCAGTTCTTC.

The J gene is TRBJ2-3, the V gene TRBV2, with D possibly being TRBD1 (6 bases). This CDR3 is 14 amino acids long. Trimming shortened V by 6 bases and J by 6 bases, and 16 bases separated the two germline ends. Germline-derived CDR1 and CDR2 are SNHLY and FYNNEI. CDR3 DNA: TGTGCCAGCAGACGAGTTGTAAGGGGGGATACGCAGTATTTT. Translated: CASRRVVRGDTQYF.

This clonotype was detected many times. The V call is TRBV6-1, the J call TRBJ1-4, with 7 positions matching TRBD1. The V and J ends lost 4 bases and 1 base, in that order; junction bases with no gene match: 3. Germline-derived CDR1 and CDR2 are MNHNS and SASEGT. This CDR3 contains 15 residues. In DNA form, the CDR3 reads TGTGCCAGCAGTGGGAGGACAGGAACTAATGAAAAACTGTTTTTT. This translates into CASSGRTGTNEKLFF.

The chain is built from TRBV6-2 or TRBV6-3 and TRBJ2-7, with TRBD2 matching 11 bases. V shed 4 bases, J shed 3 bases, and the junction held 8 bases outside the gene matches. This CDR3 contains 16 residues. CDR1 and CDR2 (germline): MNHEY, SVGEGT. CDR3 loop: CASSSGLAGDIYEQYF. CDR3 nucleotides: TGTGCCAGCAGTTCCGGACTAGCGGGCGACATCTACGAGCAGTACTTC.

This clonotype occurred a few times. At one of its ends the junction is not consistent with the germline gene, which may arise from a read error. This sequence joins TRBV6-1 and TRBJ1-6, with D tentatively TRBD1 (5 bases). CDR1 is MNHNS and CDR2 is SASEGT in the germline V gene. This CDR3 spans 13 amino acids. The CDR3 nucleotides read TGTGCCAGCAGTGGCCAGGGACCACCCGCGGCCACCTTT. It codes for CASSGQGPPAATF.

This clonotype was picked up a small number of times. V usage is TRBV14 and J usage is TRBJ2-3, with D perhaps TRBD1 (5 bases). The V and J ends lost 1 base and 1 base respectively, with 9 bases between them. The germline gives CDR1 SGHDN, CDR2 FVKESK. The CDR3 is 15 amino acids. The DNA of the CDR3 is TGTGCCAGCAGCCAAGTATGGGGCGGCACAGATACGCAGTATTTT. As protein: CASSQVWGGTDTQYF.

This clonotype was seen a few times. V usage is TRBV29-1 and J usage is TRBJ2-7; 7 positions agree with TRBD1. Germline V gives CDR1 SQVTM, CDR2 ANQGSEA. This CDR3 spans 13 amino acids. Germline trimming cut 3 bases from V and 7 bases from J; bases unmatched to any gene: 9. CDR3 nucleotides: TGCAGCGTTGAGGATACAGGGGTCCGGGAGCAGTACTTC. Translation: CSVEDTGVREQYF.

This chain joins TRBV4-3 and TRBJ1-1, with D perhaps TRBD1 (5 bases). Germline V gene data show CDR1 as LGHNA and CDR2 as YSLEER. The CDR3 has 15 amino acids. V lost 3 bases to trimming and J lost 0 bases, with 11 bases between them. Here the CDR3 DNA reads TGCGCCAGCAGCCATTTCGACAGACTGAACACTGAAGCTTTCTTT. Residues: CASSHFDRLNTEAFF.

V is TRBV4-3 and J is TRBJ1-5; D unresolved. Germline CDR1 and CDR2: LGHNA and YSLEER. CDR3 size: 13 residues. Between the trimmed V and J ends, which lost 0 bases and 3 bases, there was a span of 3 bases. The CDR3 loop is CASSQDYNQPQHF. The CDR3 coding sequence is TGCGCCAGCAGCCAAGACTACAATCAGCCCCAGCATTTT.

For the CDR3, the DNA is TGTGCCATCAGTGAGCCTAAGACAGGACCCTACGAGCAGTACTTC. This codes for CAISEPKTGPYEQYF. V is TRBV10-3 and J is TRBJ2-7; D might be TRBD1 (6 bases). The CDR3 totals 15 residues. The V end was cut by 2 bases, the J end by 2 bases, with 13 bases between. CDR1 and CDR2 (germline): ENHRY, SYGVKD.

This clonotype was seen at least ten times. CDR3 DNA sequence: TGTGCCAGCAGTTTAAGTCCCGCAAGCTACGAGCAGTACTTC. This codes for CASSLSPASYEQYF. The rearrangement links TRBV28 to TRBJ2-7, with D hard to call. The germline gives CDR1 MDHEN, CDR2 SYDVKM. Trimming took off 2 bases at V and 3 bases at J, with 11 bases between the two ends. The CDR3 is made up of 14 amino acids.